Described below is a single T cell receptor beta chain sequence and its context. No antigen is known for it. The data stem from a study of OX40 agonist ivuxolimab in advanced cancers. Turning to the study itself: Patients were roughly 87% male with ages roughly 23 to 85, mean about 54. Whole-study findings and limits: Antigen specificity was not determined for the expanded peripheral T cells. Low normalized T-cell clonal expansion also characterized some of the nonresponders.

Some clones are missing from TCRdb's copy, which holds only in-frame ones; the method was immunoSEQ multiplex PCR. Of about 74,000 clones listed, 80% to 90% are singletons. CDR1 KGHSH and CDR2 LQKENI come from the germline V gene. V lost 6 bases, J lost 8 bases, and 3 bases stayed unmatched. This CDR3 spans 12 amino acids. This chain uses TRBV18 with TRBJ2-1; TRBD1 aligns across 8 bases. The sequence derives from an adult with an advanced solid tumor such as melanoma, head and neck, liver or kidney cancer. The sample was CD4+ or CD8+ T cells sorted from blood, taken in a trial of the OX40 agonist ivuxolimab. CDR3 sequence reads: CASSQQGDEQFF. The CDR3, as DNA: TGTGCCAGCTCCCAACAGGGGGATGAGCAGTTCTTC.